One and the same sample provided the 4 T cell receptor beta chains below, sequenced in a study of PD-L1 blockade in urothelial cancer. Profiling relied on immunoSEQ multiplex PCR, and the TCRdb table lists in-frame clones only, not all of them. The top ten hold approximately 6.7% of the sample, which has some 71,000 clones, about 85% seen once. The sample's time point: pretreatment peripheral blood. Source: PBMCs, taken around atezolizumab (anti-PD-L1) treatment. These TCRs come from a man aged 40-55 years with urothelial cancer.

V gene TRBV5-1 combines with J gene TRBJ2-2, with D unresolved. CDR1 SGHRS and CDR2 YFSETQ come from the germline V gene. Trimming pared 4 bases from V and 3 bases from J, leaving 7 bases between. CDR3 size: 13 residues. The CDR3 spells CASSNYDTGELFF. CDR3 in DNA: TGCGCCAGCAGCAACTATGACACCGGGGAGCTGTTTTTT.

The V call is TRBV2, the J call TRBJ2-7, with TRBD1 identical over 9 bases. Germline V gene data show CDR1 as SNHLY and CDR2 as FYNNEI. The CDR3 sequence is 15 residues long. After removal of 4 bases from V and 4 bases from J, the junction contained 8 bases not matched to a gene. In nucleotides, the CDR3 is TGTGCCAGCAGTGGTGGGGGGACAGGGTCGTACGAGCAGTACTTC. It yields the protein CASSGGGTGSYEQYF.

This chain links TRBV11-2 with TRBJ2-5; D uncertain. V gave up 3 bases and J gave up 0 bases, with 11 bases separating them. In germline, CDR1 is SGHAT, CDR2 FQNNGV. The CDR3 totals 15 residues. The CDR3 sequence is CASSLERGYQETQYF. CDR3 DNA: TGTGCCAGCAGCTTGGAGCGTGGATACCAAGAGACCCAGTACTTC.

This clone was seen only a few times. The chain combines TRBV10-3 with TRBJ2-1; TRBD2 aligns across 7 bases. Germline V CDR1 and CDR2: ENHRY, SYGVKD. The CDR3 is 15 amino acids. The junction had 0 bases not matched to a gene; V was cut back by 0 bases and J by 1 base. CDR3 coding DNA: TGTGCCATCAGTGAGTCCGGGGGGTCCTACAATGAGCAGTTCTTC. Its translation is CAISESGGSYNEQFF.